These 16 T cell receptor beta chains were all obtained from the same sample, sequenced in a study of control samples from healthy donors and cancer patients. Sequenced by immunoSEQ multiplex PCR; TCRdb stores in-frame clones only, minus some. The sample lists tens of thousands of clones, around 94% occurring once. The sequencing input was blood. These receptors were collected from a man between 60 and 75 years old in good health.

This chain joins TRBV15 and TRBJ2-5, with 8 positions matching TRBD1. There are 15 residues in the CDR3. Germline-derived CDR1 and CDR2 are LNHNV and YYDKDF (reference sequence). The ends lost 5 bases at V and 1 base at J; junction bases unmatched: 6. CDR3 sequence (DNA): TGTGCCACCAGCTACGGGACAGGCGTCCAAGAGACCCAGTACTTC. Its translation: CATSYGTGVQETQYF.

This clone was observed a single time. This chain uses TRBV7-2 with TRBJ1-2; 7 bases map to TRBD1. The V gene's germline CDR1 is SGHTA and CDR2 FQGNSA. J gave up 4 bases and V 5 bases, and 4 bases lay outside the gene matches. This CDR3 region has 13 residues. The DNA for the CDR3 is TGTGCCAGCAGCCGGGACAGTGTCTATGGCTACACCTTC. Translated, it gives CASSRDSVYGYTF.

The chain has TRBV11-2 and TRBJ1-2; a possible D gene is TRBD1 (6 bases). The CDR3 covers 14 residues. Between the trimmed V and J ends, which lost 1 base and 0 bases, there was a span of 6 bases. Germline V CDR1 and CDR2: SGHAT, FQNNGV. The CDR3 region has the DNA TGTGCCAGCAGCTTAGGGGACACTAACTATGGCTACACCTTC. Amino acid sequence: CASSLGDTNYGYTF.

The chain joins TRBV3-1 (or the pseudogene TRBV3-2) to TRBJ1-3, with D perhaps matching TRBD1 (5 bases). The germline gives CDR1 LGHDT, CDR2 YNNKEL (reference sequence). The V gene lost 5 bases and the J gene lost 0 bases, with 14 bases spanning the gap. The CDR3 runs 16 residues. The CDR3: CASSSPGVSSGNTIYF. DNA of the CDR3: TGTGCCAGCAGCTCGCCGGGGGTGAGCTCTGGAAACACCATATATTTT.

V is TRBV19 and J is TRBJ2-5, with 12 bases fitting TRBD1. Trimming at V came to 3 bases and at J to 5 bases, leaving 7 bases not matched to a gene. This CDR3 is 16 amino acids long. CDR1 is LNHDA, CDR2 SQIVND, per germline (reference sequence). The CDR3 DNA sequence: TGTGCCAGTAGTATCGGGGACAGGGGGCTAGGGGAGACCCAGTACTTC. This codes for CASSIGDRGLGETQYF.

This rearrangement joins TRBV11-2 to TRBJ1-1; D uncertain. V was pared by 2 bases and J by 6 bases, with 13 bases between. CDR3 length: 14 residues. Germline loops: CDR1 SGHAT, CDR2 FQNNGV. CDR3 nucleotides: TGTGCCAGCAGCTTAAGCGGGTCAATAGCTGAAGCTTTCTTT. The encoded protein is CASSLSGSIAEAFF.

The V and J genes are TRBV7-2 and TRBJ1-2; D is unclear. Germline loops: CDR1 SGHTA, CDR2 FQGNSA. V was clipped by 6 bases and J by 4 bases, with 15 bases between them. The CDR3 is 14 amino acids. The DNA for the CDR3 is TGTGCCAGCAGGCCTGCTCATGGTTCCTATGGCTACACCTTC. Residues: CASRPAHGSYGYTF.

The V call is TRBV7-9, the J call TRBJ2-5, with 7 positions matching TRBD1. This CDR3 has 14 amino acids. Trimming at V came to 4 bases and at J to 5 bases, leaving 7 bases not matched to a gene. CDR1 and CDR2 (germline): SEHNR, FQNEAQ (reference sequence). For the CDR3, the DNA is TGTGCCAGCAGCTACGCACAGGGGTGGGAGACCCAGTACTTC. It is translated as CASSYAQGWETQYF.

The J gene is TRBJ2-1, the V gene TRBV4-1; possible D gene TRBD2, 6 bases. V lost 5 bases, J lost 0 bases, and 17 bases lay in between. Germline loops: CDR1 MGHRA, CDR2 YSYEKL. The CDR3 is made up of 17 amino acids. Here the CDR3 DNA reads TGCGCCAGCAGCTCCGCTAGCGTAACCTCCTCCTACAATGAGCAGTTCTTC. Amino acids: CASSSASVTSSYNEQFF.

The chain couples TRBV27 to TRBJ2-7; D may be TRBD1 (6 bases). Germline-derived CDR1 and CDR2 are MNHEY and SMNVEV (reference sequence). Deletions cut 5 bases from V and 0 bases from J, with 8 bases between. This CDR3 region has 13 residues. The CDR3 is CASSATGSYEQYF. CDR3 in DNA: TGTGCCAGCAGTGCGACAGGCTCCTACGAGCAGTACTTC.

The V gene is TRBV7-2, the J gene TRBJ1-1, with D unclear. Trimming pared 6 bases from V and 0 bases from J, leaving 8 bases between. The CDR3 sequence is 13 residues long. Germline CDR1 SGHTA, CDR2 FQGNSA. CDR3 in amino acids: CASRVGLNTEAFF. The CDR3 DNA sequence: TGTGCCAGCAGGGTAGGATTGAACACTGAAGCTTTCTTT.

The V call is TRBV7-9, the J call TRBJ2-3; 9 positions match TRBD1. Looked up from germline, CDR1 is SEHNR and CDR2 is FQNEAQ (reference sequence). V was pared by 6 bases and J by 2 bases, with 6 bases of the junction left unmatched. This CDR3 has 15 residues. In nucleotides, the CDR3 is TGTGCCAGCAGACAGGGGGCCACTTCCACAGATACGCAGTATTTT. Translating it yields CASRQGATSTDTQYF. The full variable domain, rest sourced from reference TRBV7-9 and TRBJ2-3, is DTGVSQNPRHKITKRGQNVTFRCDPISEHNRLYWYRQTLGQGPEFLTYFQNEAQLEKSRLLSDRFSAERPKGSFSTLEIQRTEQGDSAMYLCASRQGATSTDTQYFGPGTRLTVL.

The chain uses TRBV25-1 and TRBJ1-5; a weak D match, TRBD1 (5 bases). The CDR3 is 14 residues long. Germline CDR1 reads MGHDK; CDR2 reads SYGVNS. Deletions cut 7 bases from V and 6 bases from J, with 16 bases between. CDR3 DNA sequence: TGTGCCAGCAAGGCCGTGGGGGTTAGTCAGCCCCAGCATTTT. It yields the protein CASKAVGVSQPQHF.

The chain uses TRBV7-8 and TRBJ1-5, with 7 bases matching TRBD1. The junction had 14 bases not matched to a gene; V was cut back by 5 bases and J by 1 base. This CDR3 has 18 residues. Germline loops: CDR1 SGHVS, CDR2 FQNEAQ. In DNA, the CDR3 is TGTGCCAGCAGCCCCCCGGACAGGCCCCTCGGGAGCAATCAGCCCCAGCATTTT. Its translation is CASSPPDRPLGSNQPQHF.

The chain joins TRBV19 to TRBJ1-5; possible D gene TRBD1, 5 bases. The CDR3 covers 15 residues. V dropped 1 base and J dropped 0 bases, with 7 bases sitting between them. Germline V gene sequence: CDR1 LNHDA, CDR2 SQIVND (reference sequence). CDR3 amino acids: CASSIGTLSNQPQHF. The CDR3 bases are TGTGCCAGTAGTATAGGGACACTTAGCAATCAGCCCCAGCATTTT.

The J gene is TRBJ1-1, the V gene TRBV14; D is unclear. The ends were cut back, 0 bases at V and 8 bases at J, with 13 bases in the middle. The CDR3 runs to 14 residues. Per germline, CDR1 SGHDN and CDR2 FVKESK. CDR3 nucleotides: TGTGCCAGCAGCCAAGAGTTTGCCGGGAACGAAGCTTTCTTT. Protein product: CASSQEFAGNEAFF.